This T cell receptor beta chain was recovered during a study of blood T cell repertoires in COVID-19. About the research overall: Whether acute or convalescent, the COVID-19 samples came from the United States, Italy and Spain. From T cells, B-cell-depleted T cells, or PBMCs came the material, which was cDNA or gDNA.

In germline, CDR1 is KGHSH, CDR2 LQKENI. The V segment lost 6 bases and the J segment 6 bases; nucleotides outside the gene matches: 9. CDR3 length: 14 amino acids. Using immunoSEQ multiplex PCR, the repertoire was profiled, and TCRdb retains in-frame clones only, with some absent. The sample has over 200,000 clones; 87% are singletons. The sequence was obtained from a man aged 40-55 years with active or convalescent COVID-19. Sequencing was carried out using peripheral blood. J is TRBJ2-7 and V is TRBV18; 9 positions agree with TRBD1. The DNA of the CDR3 is TGTGCCAGCTCCAAACTTGACAGGGGGTTCGAGCAGTACTTC. Translation gives CASSKLDRGFEQYF.